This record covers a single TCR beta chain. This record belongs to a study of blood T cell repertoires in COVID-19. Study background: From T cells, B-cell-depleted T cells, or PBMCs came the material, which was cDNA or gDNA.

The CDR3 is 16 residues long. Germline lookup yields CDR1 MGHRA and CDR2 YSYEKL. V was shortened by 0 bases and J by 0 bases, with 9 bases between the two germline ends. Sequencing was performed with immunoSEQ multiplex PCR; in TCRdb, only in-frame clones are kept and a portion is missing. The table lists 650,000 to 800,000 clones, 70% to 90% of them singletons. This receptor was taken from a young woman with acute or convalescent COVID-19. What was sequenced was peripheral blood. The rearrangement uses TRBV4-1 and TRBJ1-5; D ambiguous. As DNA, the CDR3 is TGCGCCAGCAGCCAAGATTCGGACTATAGCAATCAGCCCCAGCATTTT. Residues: CASSQDSDYSNQPQHF.